Below are 16 T cell receptor beta chains sequenced from a single sample in a study of T cells in Graves' hyperthyroidism and ophthalmopathy. RNA transcripts gave rise to amplified TCR beta CDR3 regions. First-round RT-PCR targeting the TCR CDR3 was performed with the HTBI primer set. TCRdb passed the multiplex PCR reads through MiXCR, listing each CDR3 protein once. The table includes about 480,000 distinct CDR3 sequences, approximately 15% detected once. Sequencing was carried out using blood. The receptor source for this set is a woman aged 18-29 years with Graves' hyperthyroidism.

This clonotype occurred many times. The chain has TRBV30 and TRBJ1-1, with D unresolved. The CDR3 extends over 13 amino acids. Germline lookup yields CDR1 GTSNPN and CDR2 SVGIG (reference sequence). V lost 3 bases to trimming and J lost 5 bases, with 13 bases between them. The CDR3 loop reads CAWSFEGGTEAFF. CDR3 DNA sequence: TGTGCCTGGAGCTTTGAAGGCGGGACTGAAGCTTTCTTT.

There are many counts of this clonotype. The rearrangement uses TRBV7-8 and TRBJ2-2, with D perhaps TRBD1 or TRBD2 (5 bases each). The CDR3 contains 16 residues. The V end was cut by 5 bases, the J end by 1 base, with 14 bases between. Looked up from germline, CDR1 is SGHVS and CDR2 is FQNEAQ. The CDR3 reads CASSTLGGQNTGELFF. Written as DNA, the CDR3 is TGTGCCAGCAGCACACTAGGCGGACAGAACACCGGGGAGCTGTTTTTT.

The rearrangement joins TRBV5-5 to TRBJ1-5; 7 bases are a match to TRBD1. The CDR3 length is 16 residues. V was pared by 4 bases and J by 7 bases, with 14 bases of the junction left unmatched. The germline V gene has CDR1 SGHKS and CDR2 YYEKEE (reference sequence). The CDR3 is CASSPIYYRGRQPQHF. The CDR3 DNA reads TGTGCCAGCAGCCCAATTTACTACAGGGGACGGCAGCCCCAGCATTTT.

In this sample, this clonotype turned up many times. The chain is built from TRBV30 and TRBJ1-6; 9 nucleotides align to TRBD1. Germline trimming cut 7 bases from V and 7 bases from J; bases unmatched to any gene: 11. The V gene's germline CDR1 is GTSNPN and CDR2 SVGIG (reference sequence). The CDR3 consists of 15 residues. DNA for the CDR3: TGTGCCTTCACTCCGGAGGACAGGGGAAATTCACCCCTCCACTTT. This gives the protein CAFTPEDRGNSPLHF.

J is TRBJ1-1 and V is TRBV10-3; the D is unclear. Deletions cut 10 bases from V and 0 bases from J, with 9 bases between. This CDR3 region has 12 residues. The germline V gene encodes CDR1 ENHRY and CDR2 SYGVKD. The CDR3 loop reads CATGTLNTEAFF. The CDR3 DNA reads as TGTGCCACCGGAACATTGAACACTGAAGCTTTCTTT.

This clonotype was seen ten or more times. The J gene is TRBJ2-2, the V gene TRBV11-1; unclear D gene. This CDR3 comprises 14 residues. CDR1 and CDR2 from the germline V gene are SGHAT and FQDESV (reference sequence). V lost 3 bases and J 6 bases, leaving 11 bases between the germline ends. The CDR3 DNA is TGTGCCAGCAGCTTCGGGCACATTGCCGGGGAGCTGTTTTTT. Encoded protein: CASSFGHIAGELFF. The full variable domain, with the rest looked up from reference TRBV11-1 and TRBJ2-2, is EAEVAQSPRYKITEKSQAVAFWCDPISGHATLYWYRQILGQGPELLVQFQDESVVDDSQLPKDRFSAERLKGVDSTLKIQPAELGDSAMYLCASSFGHIAGELFFGEGSRLTVL.

The chain couples TRBV28 to TRBJ2-1; TRBD2 might be the D (5 bases). Per the germline V gene, CDR1 is MDHEN and CDR2 is SYDVKM. The CDR3 totals 16 residues. The ends were cut back, 6 bases at V and 1 base at J, with 16 bases in the middle. CDR3 sequence reads: CASRFIIGGSYNEQFF. CDR3 DNA: TGTGCCAGCAGATTCATAATAGGAGGATCCTACAATGAGCAGTTCTTC.

On this clonotype: One base away lies a much larger clone, so this may be a sequencing read error. The chain joins TRBV11-3 to TRBJ2-2; no reliable D call. The germline V gene has CDR1 SGHNT and CDR2 YENEEA. There are 15 residues in the CDR3. Here the CDR3 reads CASSFRSVNIGELFF. DNA of the CDR3: TGTGCCAGCAGCTTCAGGAGCGTGAACATCGGGGAGCTGTTTTTT.

This clonotype was recorded a few times. In nucleotides, the CDR3 is TGTGCTAGTGGTTTGGTAAGGCAGGGGGATATGAACACTGAAGCTTTCTTT. Amino acid sequence: CASGLVRQGDMNTEAFF. V and J are TRBV12-5 and TRBJ1-1; 7 bases are shared with TRBD1. Trimming took 0 bases from V and 0 from J; bases not matched to a gene: 7. This CDR3 is 17 amino acids long. Looked up from germline, CDR1 is LGHNT and CDR2 is FRNRAP.

The chain is built from TRBV19 and TRBJ1-4; D remains ambiguous. Trimming left V 3 bases short and J 10 bases short, with 6 bases between. The CDR3 has 11 residues. The germline V gene encodes CDR1 LNHDA and CDR2 SQIVND (reference sequence). The chain's CDR3 is CASSIVGKLFF. The CDR3 bases are TGTGCCAGTAGTATCGTTGGAAAACTGTTTTTT. Supplemented by reference TRBV19 and TRBJ1-4, the full variable domain reads DGGITQSPKYLFRKEGQNVTLSCEQNLNHDAMYWYRQDPGQGLRLIYYSQIVNDFQKGDIAEGYSVSREKKESFPLTVTSAQKNPTAFYLCASSIVGKLFFGSGTQLSVL.

V gene TRBV12-3 or TRBV12-4 combines with J gene TRBJ1-1; D is unresolved. The CDR3 length is 14 residues. With 1 base removed from V and 4 bases from J, the gap between germline ends came to 10 bases. CDR3 coding DNA: TGTGCCAGCAGTTTAGGGTTGTGGGGCACTGAAGCTTTCTTT. Its protein product is CASSLGLWGTEAFF.

This clonotype has more than one count but fewer than ten. The chain recombines TRBV3-1 with TRBJ2-7, with a possible D match to TRBD2 (5 bases). Germline V gene data show CDR1 as LGHDT and CDR2 as YNNKEL (reference sequence). The V end was cut by 6 bases, the J end by 6 bases, with 15 bases between. The CDR3 spans 13 residues. In nucleotides, the CDR3 is TGTGCCAGCAGAGAGGGCGGATTGGGCGAGCAGTACTTC. Protein: CASREGGLGEQYF.

This clonotype was observed a few times. The rearrangement links TRBV9 to TRBJ1-1, with 7 bases that match TRBD1. Trimming cost V 0 bases and J 2 bases; bases outside gene matches: 4. Germline lookup yields CDR1 SGDLS and CDR2 YYNGEE. CDR3 length: 15 amino acids. The CDR3 DNA follows: TGTGCCAGCAGCGTAGAGGGGACAGCTAACACTGAAGCTTTCTTT. Protein: CASSVEGTANTEAFF.

Many counts were recorded for this clonotype. The gene calls are TRBV7-6 and TRBJ2-1, with D possibly TRBD2 on 6 matching bases. This CDR3 comprises 16 residues. The germline V and J ends were trimmed by 1 base and 2 bases, with 12 bases remaining between them. Germline lookup yields CDR1 SGHVS and CDR2 FNYEAQ. The CDR3: CASSLVGGTPYNEQFF. In DNA, the CDR3 is TGTGCCAGCAGCTTAGTCGGCGGGACCCCCTACAATGAGCAGTTCTTC.

This clonotype was counted ten times or more. V gene TRBV7-2 combines with J gene TRBJ2-1; 9 bases match TRBD2. V shed 1 base, J shed 5 bases, and the junction held 3 bases outside the gene matches. The CDR3 spans 15 residues. Germline V gives CDR1 SGHTA, CDR2 FQGNSA. In DNA, the CDR3 is TGTGCCAGCAGCTTAGGCGGGAGGGATAACAATGAGCAGTTCTTC. Translated: CASSLGGRDNNEQFF.

This clonotype has ten or more counts. V is TRBV12-3 or TRBV12-4 and J is TRBJ2-4; D is perhaps TRBD1 (6 bases). This CDR3 comprises 19 residues. V lost 1 base and J lost 0, with 19 bases in between. CDR3 DNA: TGTGCCAGCAGTTTAGAAGGGACACCAAAACAACTAGCCAAAAACATTCAGTACTTC. Translating gives CASSLEGTPKQLAKNIQYF.